These 30 T cell receptor beta chains were all obtained from the same sample, sequenced in a study of T cells in Graves' hyperthyroidism and ophthalmopathy. The investigators amplified TCR beta CDR3 regions from RNA transcripts. In the first-round RT-PCR of the TCR CDR3, the HTBI primer set was used. TCRdb itself ran the multiplex PCR reads through MiXCR, one entry per CDR3 protein. The table records hundreds of thousands of distinct CDR3 sequences, roughly 22% of them present only once. Sequenced input: blood. These receptors all stem from a man aged 25 to 40 with Graves' ophthalmopathy.

This chain uses TRBV27 with TRBJ2-2; 8 nucleotides align to TRBD1. This CDR3 has 15 residues. The J segment lost 6 bases and the V segment lost 2 bases, leaving 5 bases of the junction unmatched. Germline V gene lookup returns CDR1 MNHEY and CDR2 SMNVEV (reference sequence). CDR3 DNA sequence: TGTGCCAGCAGTTTAAGCTTGACAGGGGCCGGGGAGCTGTTTTTT. Translation: CASSLSLTGAGELFF.

The rearrangement links TRBV27 to TRBJ1-5; D is ambiguous. V lost 6 bases and J lost 9, with 21 bases in between. The CDR3 consists of 15 residues. Germline V gene lookup returns CDR1 MNHEY and CDR2 SMNVEV (reference sequence). The CDR3 spells CASSPSLGHGGPQHF. For the CDR3, the DNA is TGTGCCAGCAGCCCTTCCTTAGGCCACGGAGGGCCCCAGCATTTT.

V usage is TRBV29-1 and J usage is TRBJ2-2; possible D gene TRBD1, 6 bases. Trimming removed 7 bases from V and 3 bases from J, with 12 bases in between. CDR1 is SQVTM and CDR2 is ANQGSEA in the germline V gene. This CDR3 contains 13 residues. The CDR3 sequence: CSGRQEYTGELFF. For the CDR3, the DNA is TGCAGCGGCCGACAGGAGTACACCGGGGAGCTGTTTTTT.

This clonotype has a handful of counts. The V and J genes are TRBV7-3 and TRBJ2-1; TRBD1 might be the D (5 bases). The V end lost 0 bases, the J end lost 9 bases, and 9 bases lay between the germline ends. This CDR3 region has 13 residues. Germline V CDR1 and CDR2: SGHTA, FQGTGA. The CDR3 DNA reads TGTGCCAGCAGCTTAACAGGGGCAGTTGAGCAGTTCTTC. Protein: CASSLTGAVEQFF.

This chain joins TRBV10-3 and TRBJ2-7; 9 bases are a match to TRBD2. Germline lookup yields CDR1 ENHRY and CDR2 SYGVKD. With 10 bases clipped from V and 3 bases from J, the junction kept 16 bases outside the gene matches. The CDR3 is made up of 16 amino acids. The chain's CDR3 is CASRQGSGRGFYEQYF. The CDR3 DNA reads TGTGCCAGCAGACAGGGTAGCGGGAGAGGGTTCTACGAGCAGTACTTC.

Points on this clonotype: This may stem from a read error, because a much larger clone lies one nucleotide away. The rearrangement joins TRBV2 to TRBJ1-2; TRBD1 matches 12 bases. CDR1 and CDR2 from the germline V gene are SNHLY and FYNNEI. CDR3 length equals 15 residues. CDR3 nucleotides: TGTGCCAGCAGTGAAAGGGGGACAGGGGGCTATGACTACACCTTC. It yields the protein CASSERGTGGYDYTF.

This clonotype was seen only a few times. A single base separates this from a much larger clone, so it may be a read error. This CDR3 reads CASSAGTEAFF. The CDR3, as DNA: TGTGCCAGCAGTGCAGGGACTGAAGCTTTCTTT. V usage is TRBV6-1 and J usage is TRBJ1-1; a possible D gene is TRBD1 (5 bases). Germline-derived CDR1 and CDR2 are MNHNS and SASEGT. The CDR3 runs 11 residues. The ends were cut back, 4 bases at V and 5 bases at J, with 5 bases in the middle.

A few counts support this clonotype. The chain employs TRBV6-1 and TRBJ1-2, with a weak D call TRBD1 (5 bases). CDR1 and CDR2 from the germline V gene are MNHNS and SASEGT. The CDR3 runs to 14 residues. Between the trimmed V and J ends, which lost 6 bases and 4 bases, there was a span of 15 bases. CDR3 sequence reads: CASRTQGFGYGYTF. The CDR3 coding sequence is TGTGCCAGCAGGACCCAGGGATTTGGCTATGGCTACACCTTC.

This sequence joins TRBV19 and TRBJ1-2; D unclear. The CDR3 sequence is 16 residues long. CDR1 is LNHDA and CDR2 is SQIVND in the germline V gene (reference sequence). V was pared by 2 bases and J by 1 base, with 14 bases between. The CDR3 reads CASSINFGDYNYGYTF. CDR3 in DNA: TGTGCCAGTAGTATAAACTTTGGGGATTATAACTATGGCTACACCTTC.

This clonotype has only a few counts. The V gene is TRBV27, the J gene TRBJ1-2; possibly TRBD1 for D (5 bases). The CDR3 is made up of 12 amino acids. The V gene's germline CDR1 is MNHEY and CDR2 SMNVEV (reference sequence). Trimming pared 7 bases from V and 4 bases from J, leaving 10 bases between. The CDR3 DNA reads as TGTGCCAGCATGCGGCAGGGCTATGGCTACACCTTC. Amino acid sequence: CASMRQGYGYTF.

The chain employs TRBV20-1 and TRBJ1-4; D perhaps matches TRBD1 (6 bases). Germline V lookup: CDR1 DFQATT, CDR2 SNEGSKA (reference sequence). CDR3 length: 13 amino acids. V was pared by 5 bases and J by 4 bases, with 11 bases between. CDR3 protein: CSAQQGNNEKLFF. The DNA of the CDR3 is TGCAGTGCTCAGCAGGGGAATAATGAAAAACTGTTTTTT.

The chain carries TRBV6-2 or TRBV6-3 and TRBJ2-2; no clear D gene. CDR1 is MNHEY, CDR2 SVGEGT, per germline. The V and J ends lost 0 bases and 3 bases respectively, with 8 bases between them. The CDR3 is 15 residues long. The CDR3 sequence: CASSYSPAYTGELFF. Written as DNA, the CDR3 is TGTGCCAGCAGTTACTCGCCAGCTTACACCGGGGAGCTGTTTTTT.

This clonotype was counted a few times. This rearrangement joins TRBV20-1 to TRBJ2-2; tentative D call: TRBD2 (6 bases). Germline V CDR1 and CDR2: DFQATT, SNEGSKA (reference sequence). Trimming left V 5 bases short and J 6 bases short, with 16 bases between. The CDR3 length is 14 residues. CDR3 sequence: CSAAISGAAGELFF. CDR3 sequence (DNA): TGCAGTGCTGCCATCTCGGGAGCGGCCGGGGAGCTGTTTTTT.

In this sample, this clonotype turned up a few times. V gene TRBV5-8 combines with J gene TRBJ2-2, with D uncertain. The CDR3 totals 15 residues. CDR1 SGHTS and CDR2 YDEGEE come from the germline V gene. Trimming removed 0 bases from V and 3 bases from J, with 9 bases in between. CDR3: CASSLAGPDTGELFF. The CDR3 DNA sequence: TGTGCCAGCAGCTTGGCAGGCCCCGACACCGGGGAGCTGTTTTTT.

The table lists this clonotype with many counts. The chain links TRBV28 to TRBJ2-7; 9 bases map to TRBD1. The V gene end was trimmed by 2 bases and the J gene end by 7 bases; junction bases not matched to a gene: 12. The germline V gene encodes CDR1 MDHEN and CDR2 SYDVKM. This CDR3 contains 16 residues. The CDR3 loop reads CASSLTGTGNLREQYF. The CDR3 coding sequence is TGTGCCAGCAGTTTAACCGGGACAGGGAACCTACGAGAGCAGTACTTC.

This clonotype occurred a few times. The rearrangement uses TRBV12-3 or TRBV12-4 and TRBJ2-3; 7 nucleotides align to TRBD2. CDR3 length equals 21 residues. V trimming: 5 bases; J trimming: 2 bases; junction bases outside the gene matches: 25. CDR3 DNA: TGTGCCAGCAGTCCCGCCGGGGAAGCTAGCGGTCCCATTGGGGCCACAGATACGCAGTATTTT. This translates into CASSPAGEASGPIGATDTQYF.

This clonotype came up a few times. The chain employs TRBV12-3 or TRBV12-4 and TRBJ2-5; D may be TRBD2 (5 bases). CDR3 length: 15 residues. Trimming took off 6 bases at V and 5 bases at J, with 19 bases between the two ends. The CDR3 loop reads CASSTGRTGTETQYF. The DNA for the CDR3 is TGTGCCAGCAGCACCGGCCGGACGGGAACGGAGACCCAGTACTTC.

This clonotype was recorded a few times. This chain uses TRBV6-1 with TRBJ1-2, with 9 bases identical to TRBD1. In germline, CDR1 is MNHNS, CDR2 SASEGT. V trimming: 5 bases; J trimming: 7 bases; junction bases outside the gene matches: 8. CDR3 length equals 14 residues. CDR3 sequence: CASSNRGDRVGYTF. In nucleotides, the CDR3 is TGTGCCAGCAGTAACAGGGGGGACAGGGTTGGCTACACCTTC.

This clonotype was seen a few times. Compared with germline, one end of the junction differs, possibly owing to a read error. The V call is TRBV28, the J call TRBJ1-2; D possibly corresponds to TRBD1 (5 bases). The CDR3 is made up of 15 amino acids. CDR1 MDHEN and CDR2 SYDVKM come from the germline V gene. The CDR3 nucleotides are TGTGCCAGCGGTTTGCAGGGTTCGATCGGCTATGGCTACACCTTC. Protein: CASGLQGSIGYGYTF.

This clonotype was observed at least ten times. The chain has TRBV7-9 and TRBJ2-3; 8 bases map to TRBD2. Per germline, CDR1 SEHNR and CDR2 FQNEAQ (reference sequence). The CDR3 contains 14 residues. With 5 bases clipped from V and 6 bases from J, the junction kept 7 bases outside the gene matches. The CDR3 reads CASSRMREDDTQYF. The CDR3 DNA sequence: TGTGCCAGCAGCCGTATGCGGGAGGACGATACGCAGTATTTT.

Only a few counts were recorded for this clonotype. V is TRBV5-4 and J is TRBJ2-1, with D maybe TRBD2 (6 bases). Trimming removed 0 bases from V and 9 bases from J, with 19 bases in between. Germline assignment: CDR1 SGHNT and CDR2 YYREEE (reference sequence). CDR3 length: 16 amino acids. CDR3 bases: TGTGCCAGCAGCTTGGCCCAGTTGGGGGGTCAAGGTGAGCAGTTCTTC. It yields the protein CASSLAQLGGQGEQFF.

The V and J genes are TRBV29-1 and TRBJ1-2, with a possible D match to TRBD1 (6 bases). Trimming removed 7 bases at V and 1 base at J, with 13 bases between. The CDR3 has 13 amino acids. Per the germline V gene, CDR1 is SQVTM and CDR2 is ANQGSEA. CDR3 DNA sequence: TGCAGCGCCCCAGAAGGGGGTAACTATGGCTACACCTTC. Translation: CSAPEGGNYGYTF.

The V call is TRBV5-6, the J call TRBJ2-6, with D hard to call. V was pared by 4 bases and J by 0 bases, with 11 bases between. The CDR3 sequence is 16 residues long. In germline, CDR1 is SGHDT, CDR2 YYEEEE. The CDR3 sequence: CASSGRYLSGANVLTF. CDR3 coding DNA: TGTGCCAGCAGCGGGCGGTACCTCTCTGGGGCCAACGTCCTGACTTTC. Full variable domain (rest looked up from reference TRBV5-6 and TRBJ2-6): DAGVTQSPTHLIKTRGQQVTLRCSPKSGHDTVSWYQQALGQGPQFIFQYYEEEERQRGNFPDRFSGHQFPNYSSELNVNALLLGDSALYLCASSGRYLSGANVLTFGAGSRLTVL.

This clonotype came up many times. The V call is TRBV12-3 or TRBV12-4, the J call TRBJ2-1; D may correspond to TRBD1 or TRBD2 (5 bases each). The V and J ends lost 1 base and 9 bases respectively, with 10 bases between them. The CDR3 is 13 amino acids. For the CDR3, the DNA is TGTGCCAGCAGTTTAGGAGGGACCCCTGAGCAGTTCTTC. Encoded protein: CASSLGGTPEQFF.

The table lists this clonotype with many counts. CDR3 in amino acids: CASSEVVSNQPQHF. DNA for the CDR3: TGTGCCAGCAGTGAGGTGGTAAGCAATCAGCCCCAGCATTTT. The chain joins TRBV2 to TRBJ1-5; no definite D call. The CDR3 length is 14 residues. Germline V gene sequence: CDR1 SNHLY, CDR2 FYNNEI. V lost 3 bases and J 1 base, leaving 7 bases between the germline ends.

This clonotype turned up a few times. V is TRBV7-8 and J is TRBJ1-3; 7 nucleotides align to TRBD1. This CDR3 region has 16 residues. Germline loops: CDR1 SGHVS, CDR2 FQNEAQ. Trimming cost V 4 bases and J 4 bases; bases outside gene matches: 10. Here the CDR3 reads CASSSSTGALGNTIYF. The CDR3 bases are TGTGCCAGCAGCTCCTCCACAGGGGCTCTGGGAAACACCATATATTTT.

This clonotype was detected a few times. The chain is built from TRBV20-1 and TRBJ1-5; D is unclear. Deletions cut 3 bases from V and 0 bases from J, with 15 bases between. Germline-derived CDR1 and CDR2 are DFQATT and SNEGSKA (reference sequence). The CDR3 length is 16 residues. The CDR3 coding sequence is TGCAGTGCTAGCCCCCGGGCAGGCTATAGCAATCAGCCCCAGCATTTT. It codes for CSASPRAGYSNQPQHF.

Only a few counts were recorded for this clonotype. The J gene is TRBJ2-2, the V gene TRBV9; 11 positions match TRBD2. The V gene's germline CDR1 is SGDLS and CDR2 YYNGEE. J lost 4 bases, V lost 0 bases, and 2 bases had no gene match. The CDR3 sequence is 16 residues long. Here the CDR3 reads CASSVGLAGGTGELFF. CDR3 DNA: TGTGCCAGCAGCGTAGGTCTAGCGGGAGGCACCGGGGAGCTGTTTTTT. Full variable domain (rest looked up from reference TRBV9 and TRBJ2-2): DSGVTQTPKHLITATGQRVTLRCSPRSGDLSVYWYQQSLDQGLQFLIQYYNGEERAKGNILERFSAQQFPDLHSELNLSSLELGDSALYFCASSVGLAGGTGELFFGEGSRLTVL.

The rearrangement joins TRBV20-1 to TRBJ1-4; D ambiguous. Germline V lookup: CDR1 DFQATT, CDR2 SNEGSKA (reference sequence). V was pared by 3 bases and J by 6 bases, with 5 bases between. This CDR3 has 11 residues. The CDR3 spells CSARVDEKLFF. The CDR3 DNA follows: TGCAGTGCTAGGGTAGATGAAAAACTGTTTTTT.

V gene TRBV14 combines with J gene TRBJ2-2; D might be TRBD2 (6 bases). The germline V gene encodes CDR1 SGHDN and CDR2 FVKESK. V was trimmed by 4 bases and J by 5 bases, leaving 17 bases between them. The CDR3 is made up of 16 amino acids. The CDR3 nucleotides read TGTGCCAGCAGCCCCGAAGGACTGCGGGGTACCGGGGAGCTGTTTTTT. Its protein is CASSPEGLRGTGELFF.